The 18 T cell receptor beta chains below were found in one sample sequenced in a study of T cell changes during pregnancy in multiple sclerosis. TCRdb keeps only in-frame clones here, not all; method: immunoSEQ multiplex PCR. The sample consists of about 48,000 clones, roughly 92% of them appearing once. The material was CD4+ T cells from peripheral blood mononuclear cells, obtained in the second trimester of pregnancy. All receptors come from a female donor in good health, enrolled as a control in a pregnancy study.

The V call is TRBV6-5, the J call TRBJ2-7; tentatively, D is TRBD1 (5 bases). The CDR3 extends over 15 amino acids. Germline loops: CDR1 MNHEY, CDR2 SVGAGI. The V gene lost 7 bases and the J gene lost 9 bases, with 25 bases spanning the gap. The CDR3 nucleotides read TGTGCCAGCACCCCTGCTGGAAGACAGACAGCCGGGCAGTACTTC. Encoded protein: CASTPAGRQTAGQYF.

This rearrangement joins TRBV7-2 to TRBJ2-1, with D perhaps matching TRBD2 (6 bases). CDR3 length: 14 residues. Germline assignment: CDR1 SGHTA and CDR2 FQGNSA. Trimming cost V 7 bases and J 8 bases, with 18 bases left between them. The CDR3 protein is CASTGGSGADEQFF. DNA of the CDR3: TGTGCCAGCACCGGTGGTAGCGGAGCGGATGAGCAGTTCTTC.

The genes are TRBV5-1 and TRBJ2-2; 10 positions agree with TRBD2. V shed 5 bases and J 5 bases; nucleotides not matched to a gene: 9. The germline V gene has CDR1 SGHRS and CDR2 YFSETQ. The CDR3 is 16 residues long. The CDR3 protein is CASSSSGSPPTGELFF. DNA of the CDR3: TGCGCCAGCAGTTCTAGCGGGAGCCCCCCTACCGGGGAGCTGTTTTTT.

V gene TRBV5-4 combines with J gene TRBJ2-5; TRBD2 matches at 10 bases. The CDR3 loop spans 16 amino acids. V shed 0 bases, J shed 5 bases, and the junction held 7 bases outside the gene matches. Germline V lookup: CDR1 SGHNT, CDR2 YYREEE (reference sequence). CDR3 in amino acids: CASSLGAGGPVETQYF. The CDR3 DNA reads as TGTGCCAGCAGCTTGGGAGCGGGGGGGCCGGTGGAGACCCAGTACTTC.

The rearrangement uses TRBV7-9 and TRBJ2-6; 8 bases map to TRBD1. The CDR3 consists of 17 residues. The V and J ends lost 5 bases and 0 bases, in that order; junction bases with no gene match: 6. Germline values: CDR1 SEHNR, CDR2 FQNEAQ (reference sequence). The CDR3: CASSQDRASSGANVLTF. As DNA, the CDR3 is TGTGCCAGCAGCCAGGACAGGGCATCCTCTGGGGCCAACGTCCTGACTTTC.

V and J are TRBV4-2 and TRBJ2-5; 9 bases align to TRBD2. This CDR3 spans 16 amino acids. The V gene end was trimmed by 0 bases and the J gene end by 0 bases; junction bases not matched to a gene: 2. CDR1 is LGHNA, CDR2 YNFKEQ, per germline. The CDR3 nucleotides read TGTGCCAGCAGCCAAGATGCTAGCGGGGACCAAGAGACCCAGTACTTC. Protein product: CASSQDASGDQETQYF.

The rearrangement uses TRBV18 and TRBJ2-2; D might be TRBD1 (6 bases). Trimming stripped 4 bases from V and 0 bases from J, with 9 bases between. CDR3 length: 15 residues. From germline, CDR1 is KGHSH and CDR2 LQKENI. CDR3 loop: CASSRQDANTGELFF. The CDR3 DNA reads TGTGCCAGCTCACGACAGGACGCGAACACCGGGGAGCTGTTTTTT.

In its sample, this clone was seen once. This sequence joins TRBV5-1 and TRBJ1-1, with D maybe TRBD1 (6 bases). The V gene's germline CDR1 is SGHRS and CDR2 YFSETQ. This CDR3 comprises 15 residues. V lost 4 bases to trimming and J lost 1 base, with 14 bases between them. Here the CDR3 reads CASSLDSFTNTEAFF. The DNA for the CDR3 is TGCGCCAGCAGCCTGGACAGTTTCACGAACACTGAAGCTTTCTTT.

J is TRBJ1-4 and V is TRBV30; 10 positions match TRBD1. Germline CDR1 GTSNPN, CDR2 SVGIG (reference sequence). Unmatched junction bases numbered 3, after V lost 0 bases and J lost 5 bases. The CDR3 length is 15 residues. The DNA for the CDR3 is TGTGCCTGGAGTGTACTGGGACAGGGGAATGAAAAACTGTTTTTT. Translated, it gives CAWSVLGQGNEKLFF.

V usage is TRBV7-3 and J usage is TRBJ2-1; TRBD1 is a possible D gene (6 bases). V was cut by 3 bases and J by 3 bases, with 12 bases left in between. The germline gives CDR1 SGHTA, CDR2 FQGTGA. The CDR3 is made up of 15 amino acids. The CDR3 region is CASSFTKDSYNEQFF. The DNA of the CDR3 is TGTGCCAGCAGCTTCACTAAGGACAGCTACAATGAGCAGTTCTTC.

Regarding this clone: Compared with germline, one end of the junction differs, possibly owing to a read error. The chain recombines TRBV14 with TRBJ2-1; D not certain. The V gene's germline CDR1 is SGHDN and CDR2 FVKESK. The CDR3 is 12 amino acids. For the CDR3, the DNA is TGTGCCAGCAGCCAAGATTGGCCTTCGCAGATCTTC. Amino acid sequence: CASSQDWPSQIF.

With regard to this clone: The junction differs from germline at one of its ends, possibly a read error. This chain joins TRBV7-7 and TRBJ2-1; 7 bases agree with TRBD2. In germline, CDR1 is SSHAT, CDR2 FNYEAQ (reference sequence). The CDR3 covers 16 residues. The CDR3 nucleotides are TGTGCTAGCAGCTTAGCGGGCGGGACCCGATACAATGAGCAGTTCTTC. It encodes CASSLAGGTRYNEQFF.

V gene TRBV18 combines with J gene TRBJ2-7; TRBD1 aligns across 8 bases. Germline assignment: CDR1 KGHSH and CDR2 LQKENI. Trimming cost V 5 bases and J 5 bases; bases outside gene matches: 8. The CDR3 runs to 14 residues. The CDR3 DNA is TGTGCCAGCTCATTACAGGGGGAAGGCCACGAGCAGTACTTC. It codes for CASSLQGEGHEQYF. Full variable domain (rest looked up from reference TRBV18 and TRBJ2-7): NAGVMQNPRHLVRRRGQEARLRCSPMKGHSHVYWYRQLPEEGLKFMVYLQKENIIDESGMPKERFSAEFPKEGPSILRIQQVVRGDSAAYFCASSLQGEGHEQYFGPGTRLTVT.

The genes are TRBV14 and TRBJ2-7; 7 nucleotides match TRBD1. CDR1 SGHDN and CDR2 FVKESK come from the germline V gene. The length of the CDR3 is 16 residues. J gave up 6 bases and V 4 bases, and 15 bases lay outside the gene matches. The CDR3 sequence is CASSRRTRDRGREQYF. The CDR3 DNA sequence: TGTGCCAGCAGCCGTCGAACCCGGGACAGAGGACGCGAGCAGTACTTC.

This chain joins TRBV14 and TRBJ2-5; D unresolved. The length of the CDR3 is 12 residues. Germline V CDR1 and CDR2: SGHDN, FVKESK. V gave up 0 bases and J gave up 8 bases, with 7 bases separating them. The CDR3 loop reads CASSQDRVTQYF. CDR3 in DNA: TGTGCCAGCAGCCAAGATCGGGTTACCCAGTACTTC.

The chain has TRBV7-2 and TRBJ1-2; D call uncertain. The V end was cut by 3 bases, the J end by 6 bases, with 11 bases between. Germline-derived CDR1 and CDR2 are SGHTA and FQGNSA. This CDR3 region has 13 residues. The CDR3 here is CASSFGLRDGYTF. The CDR3 DNA sequence: TGTGCCAGCAGCTTTGGTTTGAGGGATGGCTACACCTTC.

This sequence joins TRBV14 and TRBJ2-7, with a weak D call TRBD2 (6 bases). Between the trimmed V and J ends, which lost 4 bases and 3 bases, there was a span of 13 bases. CDR1 is SGHDN and CDR2 is FVKESK in the germline V gene. The CDR3 is 14 amino acids. CDR3 residues: CASSLGLVGYEQYF. For the CDR3, the DNA is TGTGCCAGCAGCCTGGGACTCGTCGGCTACGAGCAGTACTTC.

This sequence joins TRBV7-9 and TRBJ2-1; tentative D call: TRBD1 (7 bases). This CDR3 is 14 amino acids long. Looked up from germline, CDR1 is SEHNR and CDR2 is FQNEAQ (reference sequence). Trimming pared 1 base from V and 9 bases from J, leaving 13 bases between. Here the CDR3 DNA reads TGTGCCAGCAGCTTAGGGCAGGGGGGCGCTGAGCAGTTCTTC. Translating gives CASSLGQGGAEQFF.